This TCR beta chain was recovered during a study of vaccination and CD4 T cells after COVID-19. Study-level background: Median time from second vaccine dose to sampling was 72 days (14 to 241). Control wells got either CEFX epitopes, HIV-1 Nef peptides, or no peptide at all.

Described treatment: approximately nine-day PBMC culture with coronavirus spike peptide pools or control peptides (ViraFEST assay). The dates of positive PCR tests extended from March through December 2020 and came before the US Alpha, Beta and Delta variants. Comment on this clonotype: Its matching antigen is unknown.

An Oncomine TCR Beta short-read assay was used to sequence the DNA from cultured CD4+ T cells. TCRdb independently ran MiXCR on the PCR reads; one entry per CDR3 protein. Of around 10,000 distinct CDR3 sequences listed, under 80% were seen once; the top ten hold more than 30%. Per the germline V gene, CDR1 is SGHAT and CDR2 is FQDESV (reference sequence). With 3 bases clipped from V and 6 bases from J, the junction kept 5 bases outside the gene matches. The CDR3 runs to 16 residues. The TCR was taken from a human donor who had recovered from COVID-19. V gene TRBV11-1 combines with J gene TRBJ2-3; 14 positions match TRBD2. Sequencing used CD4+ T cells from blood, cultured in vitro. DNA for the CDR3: TGTGCCAGCAGCTTCGGGACTAGCGGGAGTACGGATACGCAGTATTTT. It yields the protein CASSFGTSGSTDTQYF.